This T cell receptor beta chain was obtained from a study of control samples from healthy donors and cancer patients. V shed 5 bases and J shed 0 bases, with 11 bases lying between them. This CDR3 comprises 15 residues. CDR1 LNHDA and CDR2 SQIVND come from the germline V gene (reference sequence). Only a few counts were recorded for this clone. Assay: immunoSEQ multiplex PCR; the TCRdb copy retains only in-frame clones and omits some. The repertoire holds some 120,000 clones, with roughly 92% as singletons. The receptor was derived from a man aged 30 to 45 in good health. V gene TRBV19 combines with J gene TRBJ1-5, with a possible D match to TRBD1 (5 bases). The material sequenced was blood. The CDR3: CASSFDSYSNQPQHF. In DNA, the CDR3 is TGTGCCAGTAGTTTCGACAGTTATAGCAATCAGCCCCAGCATTTT. The full variable domain, completed using reference TRBV19 and TRBJ1-5, is DGGITQSPKYLFRKEGQNVTLSCEQNLNHDAMYWYRQDPGQGLRLIYYSQIVNDFQKGDIAEGYSVSREKKESFPLTVTSAQKNPTAFYLCASSFDSYSNQPQHFGDGTRLSIL.